The 5 T cell receptor beta chains below all came from one sample that was sequenced in a study of shared clonotypes between healthy human individuals. The table came from immunoSEQ multiplex PCR; TCRdb's copy has only in-frame clones and leaves some out. The table lists roughly 510,000 clones, about 79% of them singletons. The sample was PBMCs. The receptors derive from a woman between 40 and 55 years old in good health. Some clones in this sample may be carry-over from other donors' samples.

Concerning this clone itself: Other DNA sequences in the same sample also yield this CDR3. The chain links TRBV9 to TRBJ2-1; 8 nucleotides align to TRBD2. Germline CDR1 reads SGDLS; CDR2 reads YYNGEE. The CDR3 length is 15 residues. The V segment lost 0 bases and the J segment 4 bases; nucleotides outside the gene matches: 3. The DNA for the CDR3 is TGTGCCAGCAGCGTAGTAGGGACTAGTTACAATGAGCAGTTCTTC. Protein product: CASSVVGTSYNEQFF.

This chain joins TRBV15 and TRBJ2-5, with 12 bases aligning to TRBD2. Trimming cost V 0 bases and J 4 bases; bases outside gene matches: 15. The CDR3 contains 20 residues. CDR1 is LNHNV and CDR2 is YYDKDF in the germline V gene (reference sequence). CDR3 nucleotides: TGTGCCACCAGCAGAGATTTGGGGACTACTAGCGGGAGGTTTTCAGAGACCCAGTACTTC. Its translation is CATSRDLGTTSGRFSETQYF. Full variable domain (outside the CDR3, taken from reference TRBV15 and TRBJ2-5): DAMVIQNPRYQVTQFGKPVTLSCSQTLNHNVMYWYQQKSSQAPKLLFHYYDKDFNNEADTPDNFQSRRPNTSFCFLDIRSPGLGDTAMYLCATSRDLGTTSGRFSETQYFGPGTRLLVL.

The rearrangement joins TRBV29-1 to TRBJ2-1, with TRBD2 matching over 13 bases. CDR1 and CDR2 (germline): SQVTM, ANQGSEA. The CDR3 is 15 amino acids. J was trimmed by 2 bases and V by 6 bases; bases with no gene match: 4. The CDR3 loop reads CSVIGLAGAYNEQFF. The CDR3 nucleotides are TGCAGCGTCATCGGACTAGCGGGGGCCTACAATGAGCAGTTCTTC.

This chain joins TRBV10-3 and TRBJ2-7; 7 bases align to TRBD1. Germline assignment: CDR1 ENHRY and CDR2 SYGVKD. The junction had 6 bases not matched to a gene; V was cut back by 3 bases and J by 1 base. This CDR3 has 15 residues. The CDR3 is CAISDPGTASYEQYF. Written as DNA, the CDR3 is TGTGCCATCAGTGATCCCGGGACAGCTTCCTACGAGCAGTACTTC.

This clone was counted a few times. This chain connects TRBV28 to TRBJ1-1; the D is unclear. Germline assignment: CDR1 MDHEN and CDR2 SYDVKM. The CDR3 is made up of 14 amino acids. Trimming left V 5 bases short and J 5 bases short, with 15 bases between. In nucleotides, the CDR3 is TGTGCCAGCAGTCCCCCATGGGTGGGGACTGAAGCTTTCTTT. Translation: CASSPPWVGTEAFF.